The sequence of this T cell receptor beta chain was determined in a study of identifying expanded T cells in peripheral blood. V gave up 2 bases and J gave up 4 bases; unmatched junction bases: 4. Germline V lookup: CDR1 MNHNY, CDR2 SVGAGI (reference sequence). There are 15 residues in the CDR3. A note on this clone: Its antigen is currently unknown.

No infections or other immune events were documented during collection. General study findings and limits: Differentially abundant clones: about 1.2 between replicates, about 17 at about two weeks, more than 18 at four.

The table came from immunoSEQ multiplex PCR; TCRdb's copy has only in-frame clones and leaves some out. The table has 83,000 or so clones, 85% to 90% seen once. The sample taken for sequencing was blood. The receptor's source is a person aged 18-69 years in good health. The genes are TRBV6-6 and TRBJ2-2; TRBD1 aligns across 7 bases. CDR3 sequence reads: CASSYETGSTGELFF. The CDR3 DNA reads as TGTGCCAGCAGTTACGAGACAGGGAGCACCGGGGAGCTGTTTTTT.